This T cell receptor (beta chain) was documented in a study of control samples from healthy donors and cancer patients. The data were produced by immunoSEQ multiplex PCR, yet TCRdb's version contains in-frame clones alone and is incomplete. The table records 150,000 to 200,000 clones, around nine tenths of them present only once. Trimming removed 6 bases from V and 4 bases from J, with 15 bases in between. Per germline, CDR1 MNHEY and CDR2 SVGAGI. The CDR3 sequence is 14 residues long. J is TRBJ1-1 and V is TRBV6-5; D not resolved. The specimen was blood. The receptor was isolated from a man aged 30 to 39 in good health. CDR3 in amino acids: CASREPGRSTEAFF. In DNA form, the CDR3 reads TGTGCCAGCAGGGAGCCAGGACGTTCCACTGAAGCTTTCTTT.